Sequencing of this T cell receptor (beta chain) was carried out in a study of blood T cells in healthy people across ages. There are 13 residues in the CDR3. Per the germline V gene, CDR1 is SGHRS and CDR2 is YFSETQ. V gave up 1 base and J gave up 9 bases; unmatched junction bases: 1. On this clonotype: Antigen specificity is unknown.

Every donor provided 9.5 to 10 milliliters of peripheral blood. Primed by a sample-barcoded 5' primer and a J-beta primer mix, a second PCR proceeded for 7 to 11 cycles. Each cDNA was tagged by a template-switch adaptor containing 12 random nucleotides. TCRdb re-called the 5' RACE reads through MiXCR, storing one row per CDR3 protein. The sample consists of 850,000 to 1,300,000 distinct CDR3 sequences, 40% to 55% of them appearing once. Regarding the study as a whole: Bulk PBMC profiling left naive and antigen-experienced comparisons inconclusive.

This TCR derives from a woman aged 55-75 years in good health. Input material: blood. This sequence joins TRBV5-1 and TRBJ2-1, with 10 positions matching TRBD2. As DNA, the CDR3 is TGCGCCAGCAGCTTGAGCGGGAGGGGTGAGCAGTTCTTC. Translating gives CASSLSGRGEQFF.